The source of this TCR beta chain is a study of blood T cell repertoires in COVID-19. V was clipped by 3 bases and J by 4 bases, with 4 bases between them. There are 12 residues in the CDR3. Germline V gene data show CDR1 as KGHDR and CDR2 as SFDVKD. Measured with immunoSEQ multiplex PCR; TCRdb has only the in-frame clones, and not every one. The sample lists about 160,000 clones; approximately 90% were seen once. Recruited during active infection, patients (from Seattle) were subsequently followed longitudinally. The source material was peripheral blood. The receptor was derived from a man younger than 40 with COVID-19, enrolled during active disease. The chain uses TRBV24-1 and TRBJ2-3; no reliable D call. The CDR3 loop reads CATSDPSDTQYF. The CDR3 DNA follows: TGTGCCACCAGTGATCCGTCAGATACGCAGTATTTT.